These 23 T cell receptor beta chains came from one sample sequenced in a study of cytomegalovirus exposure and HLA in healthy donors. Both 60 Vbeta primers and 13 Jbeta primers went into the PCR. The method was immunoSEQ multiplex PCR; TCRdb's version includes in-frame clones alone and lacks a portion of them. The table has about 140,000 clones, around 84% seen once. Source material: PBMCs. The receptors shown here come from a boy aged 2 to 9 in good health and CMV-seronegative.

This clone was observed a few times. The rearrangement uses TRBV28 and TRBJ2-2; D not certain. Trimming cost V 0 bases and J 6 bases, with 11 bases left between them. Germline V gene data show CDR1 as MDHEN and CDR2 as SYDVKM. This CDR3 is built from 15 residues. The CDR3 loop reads CASSLWRLGAGELFF. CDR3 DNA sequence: TGTGCCAGCAGTTTATGGCGGCTCGGAGCCGGGGAGCTGTTTTTT.

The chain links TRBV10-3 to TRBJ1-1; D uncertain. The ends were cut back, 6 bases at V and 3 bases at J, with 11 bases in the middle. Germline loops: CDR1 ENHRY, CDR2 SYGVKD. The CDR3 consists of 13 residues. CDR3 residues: CAIRPDWDTEAFF. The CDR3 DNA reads TGTGCCATCAGGCCGGACTGGGACACTGAAGCTTTCTTT.

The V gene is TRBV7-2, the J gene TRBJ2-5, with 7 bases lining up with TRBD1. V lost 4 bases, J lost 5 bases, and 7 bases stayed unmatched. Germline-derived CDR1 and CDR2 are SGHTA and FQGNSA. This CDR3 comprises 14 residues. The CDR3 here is CASSSSGTVETQYF. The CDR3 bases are TGTGCCAGCAGCTCATCCGGGACAGTGGAGACCCAGTACTTC.

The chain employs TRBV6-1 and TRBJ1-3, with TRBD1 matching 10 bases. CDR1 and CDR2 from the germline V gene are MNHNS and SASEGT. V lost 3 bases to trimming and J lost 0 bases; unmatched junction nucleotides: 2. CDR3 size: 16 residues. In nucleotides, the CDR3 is TGTGCCAGCAGTGAGACAGGGGGCGACTCTGGAAACACCATATATTTT. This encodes CASSETGGDSGNTIYF.

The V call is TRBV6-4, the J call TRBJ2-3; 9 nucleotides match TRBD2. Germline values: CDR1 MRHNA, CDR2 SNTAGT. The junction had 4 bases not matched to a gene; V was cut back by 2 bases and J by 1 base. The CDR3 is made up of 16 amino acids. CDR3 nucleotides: TGTGCCAGCAGTGACACTGTAGCGGGGGGCACAGATACGCAGTATTTT. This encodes CASSDTVAGGTDTQYF.

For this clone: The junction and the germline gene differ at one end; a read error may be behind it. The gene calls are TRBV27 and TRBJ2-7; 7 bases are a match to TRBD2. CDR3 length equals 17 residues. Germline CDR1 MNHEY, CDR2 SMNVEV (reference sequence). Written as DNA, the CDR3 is TGTACCAGCAGTTTATTCCCATTGGGAGGGAATTTGTACGAGCAGTACTTC. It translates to CTSSLFPLGGNLYEQYF.

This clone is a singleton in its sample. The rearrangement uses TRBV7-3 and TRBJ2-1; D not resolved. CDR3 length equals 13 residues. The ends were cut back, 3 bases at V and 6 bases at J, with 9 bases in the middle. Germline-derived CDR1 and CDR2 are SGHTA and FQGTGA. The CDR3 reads CASSFHGPNEQFF. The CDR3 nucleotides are TGTGCCAGCAGCTTCCACGGTCCCAATGAGCAGTTCTTC. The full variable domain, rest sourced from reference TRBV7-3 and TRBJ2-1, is GAGVSQTPSNKVTEKGKYVELRCDPISGHTALYWYRQSLGQGPEFLIYFQGTGAADDSGLPNDRFFAVRPEGSVSTLKIQRTERGDSAVYLCASSFHGPNEQFFGPGTRLTVL.

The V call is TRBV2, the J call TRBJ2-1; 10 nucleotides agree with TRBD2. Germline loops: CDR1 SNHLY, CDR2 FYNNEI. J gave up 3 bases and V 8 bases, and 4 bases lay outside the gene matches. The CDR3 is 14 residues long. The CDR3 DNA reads TGTGCCAGCGAAGGACTAGCGGACTACAATGAGCAGTTCTTC. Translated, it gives CASEGLADYNEQFF.

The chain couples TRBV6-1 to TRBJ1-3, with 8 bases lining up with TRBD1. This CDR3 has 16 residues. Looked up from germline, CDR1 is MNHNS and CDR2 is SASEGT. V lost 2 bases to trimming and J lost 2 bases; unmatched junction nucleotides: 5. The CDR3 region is CASSEITGGAGNTIYF. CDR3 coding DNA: TGTGCCAGCAGTGAAATAACAGGGGGTGCTGGAAACACCATATATTTT.

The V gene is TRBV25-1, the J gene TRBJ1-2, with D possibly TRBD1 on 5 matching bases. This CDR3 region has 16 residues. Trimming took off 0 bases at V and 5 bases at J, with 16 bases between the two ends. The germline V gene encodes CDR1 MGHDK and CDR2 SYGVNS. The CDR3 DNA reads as TGTGCCAGCAGTGAATATCTGCCCGGAGGGGAGTATGGCTACACCTTC. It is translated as CASSEYLPGGEYGYTF.

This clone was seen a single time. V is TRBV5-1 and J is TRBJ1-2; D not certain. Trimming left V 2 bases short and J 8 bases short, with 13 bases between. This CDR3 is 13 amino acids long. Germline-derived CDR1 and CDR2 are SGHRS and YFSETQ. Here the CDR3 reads CASSFASPEGYTF. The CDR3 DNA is TGCGCCAGCAGCTTTGCCTCGCCAGAAGGCTACACCTTC.

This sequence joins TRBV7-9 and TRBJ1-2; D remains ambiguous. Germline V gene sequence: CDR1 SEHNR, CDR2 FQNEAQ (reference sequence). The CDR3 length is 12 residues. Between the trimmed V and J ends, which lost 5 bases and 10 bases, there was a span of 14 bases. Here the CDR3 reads CASSLPRLSYTF. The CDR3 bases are TGTGCCAGCAGCCTACCCCGGTTATCCTACACCTTC.

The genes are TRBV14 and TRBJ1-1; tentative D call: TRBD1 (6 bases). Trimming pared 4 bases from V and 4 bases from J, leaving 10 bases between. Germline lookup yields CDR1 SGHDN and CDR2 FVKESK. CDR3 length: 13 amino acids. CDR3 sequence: CASSLGQLTEAFF. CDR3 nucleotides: TGTGCCAGCAGCCTCGGACAGCTCACTGAAGCTTTCTTT.

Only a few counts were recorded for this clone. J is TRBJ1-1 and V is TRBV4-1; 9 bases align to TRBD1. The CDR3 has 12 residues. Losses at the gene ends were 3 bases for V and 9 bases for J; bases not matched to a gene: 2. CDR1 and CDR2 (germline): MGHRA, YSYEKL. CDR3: CASSQGQGKAFF. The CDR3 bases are TGCGCCAGCAGCCAGGGACAGGGAAAAGCTTTCTTT.

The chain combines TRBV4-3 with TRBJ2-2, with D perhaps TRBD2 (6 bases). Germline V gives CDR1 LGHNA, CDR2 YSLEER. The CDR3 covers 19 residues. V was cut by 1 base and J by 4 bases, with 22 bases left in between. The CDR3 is CASSQVGPGDFGTTGELFF. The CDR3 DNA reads TGCGCCAGCAGCCAAGTCGGGCCGGGGGATTTCGGTACCACCGGGGAGCTGTTTTTT.

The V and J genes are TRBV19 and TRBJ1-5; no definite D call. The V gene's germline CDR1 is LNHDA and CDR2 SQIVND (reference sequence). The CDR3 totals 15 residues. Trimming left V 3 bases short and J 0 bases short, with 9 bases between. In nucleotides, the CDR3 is TGTGCCAGTAGTATGGAGACTAATAGCAATCAGCCCCAGCATTTT. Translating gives CASSMETNSNQPQHF.

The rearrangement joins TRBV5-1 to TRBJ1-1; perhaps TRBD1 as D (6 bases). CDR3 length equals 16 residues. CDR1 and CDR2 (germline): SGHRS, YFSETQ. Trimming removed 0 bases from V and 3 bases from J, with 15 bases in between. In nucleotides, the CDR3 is TGCGCCAGCAGCTTGGGACCCAGGGGCATTCACACTGAAGCTTTCTTT. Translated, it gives CASSLGPRGIHTEAFF.

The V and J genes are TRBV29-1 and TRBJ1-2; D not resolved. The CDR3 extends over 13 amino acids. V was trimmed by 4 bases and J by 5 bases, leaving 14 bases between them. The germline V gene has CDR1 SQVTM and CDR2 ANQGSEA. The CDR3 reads CSVVKESQYGYTF. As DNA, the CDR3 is TGCAGCGTTGTCAAGGAATCACAGTATGGCTACACCTTC.

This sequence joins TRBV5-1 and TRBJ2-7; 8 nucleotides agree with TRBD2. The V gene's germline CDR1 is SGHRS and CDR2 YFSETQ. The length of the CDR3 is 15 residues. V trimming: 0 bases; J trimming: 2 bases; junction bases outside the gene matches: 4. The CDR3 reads CASSLAGGTAYEQYF. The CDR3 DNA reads TGCGCCAGCAGCTTGGCGGGAGGGACGGCCTACGAGCAGTACTTC.

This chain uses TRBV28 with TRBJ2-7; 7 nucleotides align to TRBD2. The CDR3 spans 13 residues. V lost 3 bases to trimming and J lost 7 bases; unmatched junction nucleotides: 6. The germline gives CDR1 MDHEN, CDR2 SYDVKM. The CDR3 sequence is CASSFRQGGEQYF. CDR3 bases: TGTGCCAGCAGTTTTAGGCAGGGAGGGGAGCAGTACTTC.

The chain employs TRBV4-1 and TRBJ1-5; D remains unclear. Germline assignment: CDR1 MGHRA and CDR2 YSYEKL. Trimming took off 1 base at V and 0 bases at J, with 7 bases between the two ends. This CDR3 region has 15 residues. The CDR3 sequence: CASSQARDSNQPQHF. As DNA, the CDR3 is TGCGCCAGCAGCCAAGCGCGCGATAGCAATCAGCCCCAGCATTTT.

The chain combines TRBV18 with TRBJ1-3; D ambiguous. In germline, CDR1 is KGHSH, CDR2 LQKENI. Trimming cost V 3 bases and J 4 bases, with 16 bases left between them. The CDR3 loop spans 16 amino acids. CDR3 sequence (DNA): TGTGCCAGCTCACCGTCGGCAGGCCGGGAGGGAAACACCATATATTTT. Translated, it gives CASSPSAGREGNTIYF.

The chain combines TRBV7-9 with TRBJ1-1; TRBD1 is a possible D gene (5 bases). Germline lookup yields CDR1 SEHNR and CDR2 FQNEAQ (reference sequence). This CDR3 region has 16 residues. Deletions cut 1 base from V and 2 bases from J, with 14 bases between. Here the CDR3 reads CASSLVDWGGNTEAFF. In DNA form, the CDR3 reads TGTGCCAGCAGCTTAGTGGATTGGGGCGGTAACACTGAAGCTTTCTTT. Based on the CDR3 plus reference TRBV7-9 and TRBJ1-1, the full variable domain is DTGVSQNPRHKITKRGQNVTFRCDPISEHNRLYWYRQTLGQGPEFLTYFQNEAQLEKSRLLSDRFSAERPKGSFSTLEIQRTEQGDSAMYLCASSLVDWGGNTEAFFGQGTRLTVV.